The rows below give T cell receptor beta chains drawn from one sample of a study of blood T cell repertoires in COVID-19. Generated by immunoSEQ multiplex PCR, the TCRdb table keeps only in-frame clones and is missing some. Of under 150,000 clones listed, approximately 84% are singletons. The specimen was peripheral blood. The receptors shown here come from a man aged 40-50 years with acute or convalescent COVID-19. CDR3s include the opening cysteine and the closing phenylalanine or tryptophan. The D gene is left open where the match is weak. For some rows the clone size is stated as once, few or many, or as a class when expanded; others skip it.

j_call: TRBJ1-1; d_call: -; cdr3_length: 15; clone_size: -; v_call: TRBV19; cdr3_nt: TGTGCCAGTAGTATTAACAGTCACCCGAACACTGAAGCTTTCTTT; cdr3_aa: CASSINSHPNTEAFF
j_call: TRBJ2-1; d_call: -; cdr3_length: 13; clone_size: -; v_call: TRBV12-3/TRBV12-4; cdr3_nt: TGTGCCAGCTCGTCCCTCTCCTACAATGAGCAGTTCTTC; cdr3_aa: CASSSLSYNEQFF
j_call: TRBJ1-5; d_call: -; cdr3_length: 17; clone_size: -; v_call: TRBV6-2/TRBV6-3; cdr3_nt: TGTGCCAGCAGTTATACCCCAAGAGGGGAGGACAATCAGCCCCAGCATTTT; cdr3_aa: CASSYTPRGEDNQPQHF
j_call: TRBJ1-6; d_call: TRBD1; cdr3_length: 16; clone_size: -; v_call: TRBV5-1; cdr3_nt: TGCGCCAGCAGCCCGTGGGACAGGTCGTCGAATTCACCCCTCCACTTT; cdr3_aa: CASSPWDRSSNSPLHF
j_call: TRBJ2-7; d_call: TRBD1; cdr3_length: 13; clone_size: once; v_call: TRBV19; cdr3_nt: TGTGCCAGTAGTACAACAGGGGACTACGAGCAGTACTTC; cdr3_aa: CASSTTGDYEQYF
j_call: TRBJ2-7; d_call: -; cdr3_length: 15; clone_size: -; v_call: TRBV2; cdr3_nt: TGTGCCAGCAGACCCGGGACTTCGACCTACTACGAGCAGTACTTC; cdr3_aa: CASRPGTSTYYEQYF
j_call: TRBJ2-7; d_call: TRBD2; cdr3_length: 15; clone_size: -; v_call: TRBV11-3; cdr3_nt: TGTGCCAGCAGCTTCAGCGGGGGGGCGACCTACGAGCAGTACTTC; cdr3_aa: CASSFSGGATYEQYF
j_call: TRBJ1-4; d_call: -; cdr3_length: 18; clone_size: -; v_call: TRBV4-1; cdr3_nt: TGCGCCAGCAGCCAAGGCCAGGGGTATCGGGGTACTAATGAAAAACTGTTTTTT; cdr3_aa: CASSQGQGYRGTNEKLFF
j_call: TRBJ2-1; d_call: -; cdr3_length: 15; clone_size: -; v_call: TRBV7-9; cdr3_nt: TGTGCCAGCAGCTTAGTGGGGGGGCCCTACAATGAGCAGTTCTTC; cdr3_aa: CASSLVGGPYNEQFF
j_call: TRBJ1-4; d_call: -; cdr3_length: 17; clone_size: -; v_call: TRBV11-2; cdr3_nt: TGTGCCAGCAGCCGTGGTCCGGGACAAAAGGCGGATGAAAAACTGTTTTTT; cdr3_aa: CASSRGPGQKADEKLFF
j_call: TRBJ1-5; d_call: -; cdr3_length: 12; clone_size: -; v_call: TRBV6-5; cdr3_nt: TGTGCCAGCCAACAGGGACGTGGGCCCCAGCATTTT; cdr3_aa: CASQQGRGPQHF
j_call: TRBJ1-2; d_call: TRBD1; cdr3_length: 13; clone_size: -; v_call: TRBV5-1; cdr3_nt: TGCGCCAGCAGCTCGACAGGGGTCTATGGCTACACCTTC; cdr3_aa: CASSSTGVYGYTF
j_call: TRBJ1-3; d_call: -; cdr3_length: 17; clone_size: -; v_call: TRBV4-3; cdr3_nt: TGCGCCAGCAGCCAAGATCCGTCCCACAGTCGGGGAAACACCATATATTTT; cdr3_aa: CASSQDPSHSRGNTIYF
j_call: TRBJ2-7; d_call: -; cdr3_length: 13; clone_size: few; v_call: TRBV27; cdr3_nt: TGTGCCAGCATCTACACTAGCCATTACGAGCAGTACTTC; cdr3_aa: CASIYTSHYEQYF
j_call: TRBJ2-3; d_call: -; cdr3_length: 12; clone_size: -; v_call: TRBV29-1; cdr3_nt: TGCAGCGTTGACATAGGCACAGATACGCAGTATTTT; cdr3_aa: CSVDIGTDTQYF
j_call: TRBJ2-7; d_call: -; cdr3_length: 14; clone_size: -; v_call: TRBV5-8; cdr3_nt: TGTGCCAGCAGCTTCAGGGGCTCGGGCTACGAGCAGTACTTC; cdr3_aa: CASSFRGSGYEQYF
j_call: TRBJ2-3; d_call: TRBD2; cdr3_length: 14; clone_size: -; v_call: TRBV7-2; cdr3_nt: TGTGCCAGCAGCGTACTAGCGGCAACAGATACGCAGTATTTT; cdr3_aa: CASSVLAATDTQYF
j_call: TRBJ1-2; d_call: TRBD1; cdr3_length: 15; clone_size: -; v_call: TRBV4-3; cdr3_nt: TGCGCCAGCAGCCAGGAGGAGGGGGCATACTATGGCTACACCTTC; cdr3_aa: CASSQEEGAYYGYTF
j_call: TRBJ2-1; d_call: TRBD1; cdr3_length: 16; clone_size: -; v_call: TRBV9; cdr3_nt: TGTGCCAGCAGCGTAGTACCGACAGGGAGATACAATGAGCAGTTCTTC; cdr3_aa: CASSVVPTGRYNEQFF
j_call: TRBJ1-2; d_call: -; cdr3_length: 14; clone_size: -; v_call: TRBV10-3; cdr3_nt: TGTGCCATCAGTGTTCAGGGGTTTAACTATGGCTACACCTTC; cdr3_aa: CAISVQGFNYGYTF
j_call: TRBJ2-4; d_call: -; cdr3_length: 14; clone_size: -; v_call: TRBV6-2/TRBV6-3; cdr3_nt: TGTGCCAGCAGTTACTTCAGGGGTGCGGACATTCAGTACTTC; cdr3_aa: CASSYFRGADIQYF
j_call: TRBJ2-7; d_call: -; cdr3_length: 13; clone_size: once; v_call: TRBV13; cdr3_nt: TGTGCCAGCAGGGAAGGGGGCTCCTACGAGCAGTACTTC; cdr3_aa: CASREGGSYEQYF
j_call: TRBJ2-7; d_call: TRBD1; cdr3_length: 18; clone_size: -; v_call: TRBV7-6; cdr3_nt: TGTGCCAGCAGTCTTATCCCCCCGACAGGGCGGAGCTCCTACGAGCAGTACTTC; cdr3_aa: CASSLIPPTGRSSYEQYF
j_call: TRBJ2-1; d_call: -; cdr3_length: 16; clone_size: -; v_call: TRBV24-1; cdr3_nt: TGTGCCACCAGTGATTTGTCGGCTAGCGCGTACAATGAGCAGTTCTTC; cdr3_aa: CATSDLSASAYNEQFF
j_call: TRBJ2-2; d_call: TRBD1; cdr3_length: 14; clone_size: -; v_call: TRBV5-1; cdr3_nt: TGCGCCAGCAGCTTAGGACAGGGTGAGGGGGAGCTGTTTTTT; cdr3_aa: CASSLGQGEGELFF
j_call: TRBJ1-1; d_call: -; cdr3_length: 17; clone_size: -; v_call: TRBV5-6; cdr3_nt: TGTGCCAGCAGCTTGGCCGGACAGCCGTCCTTGAACACTGAAGCTTTCTTT; cdr3_aa: CASSLAGQPSLNTEAFF
j_call: TRBJ1-1; d_call: TRBD1; cdr3_length: 16; clone_size: once; v_call: TRBV6-2/TRBV6-3; cdr3_nt: TGTGCCAGCAGTGACAGGGGGCGGGTGCAGGACACTGAAGCTTTCTTT; cdr3_aa: CASSDRGRVQDTEAFF
j_call: TRBJ2-3; d_call: TRBD1; cdr3_length: 13; clone_size: -; v_call: TRBV30; cdr3_nt: TGTGCCTGGAGTTCTCTCCAGGGGGCTACGCAGTATTTT; cdr3_aa: CAWSSLQGATQYF
j_call: TRBJ2-6; d_call: -; cdr3_length: 16; clone_size: -; v_call: TRBV5-5; cdr3_nt: TGTGCCAGCAGCCCCCGGACTGACTCTGGGGCCAACGTCCTGACTTTC; cdr3_aa: CASSPRTDSGANVLTF
j_call: TRBJ2-3; d_call: -; cdr3_length: 12; clone_size: -; v_call: TRBV12-3/TRBV12-4; cdr3_nt: TGTGCCAGCAGTATGTCGGTGAATACGCAGTATTTT; cdr3_aa: CASSMSVNTQYF
j_call: TRBJ2-7; d_call: -; cdr3_length: 15; clone_size: -; v_call: TRBV7-2; cdr3_nt: TGTGCCAGCAGCCCTCAGTGGGGGCAATCCTACGAGCAGTACTTC; cdr3_aa: CASSPQWGQSYEQYF
j_call: TRBJ2-7; d_call: TRBD2; cdr3_length: 13; clone_size: -; v_call: TRBV25-1; cdr3_nt: TGTGCCAGCAGCGGACTAGTAGTACCCCGCCAGTACTTC; cdr3_aa: CASSGLVVPRQYF
j_call: TRBJ2-1; d_call: TRBD2; cdr3_length: 16; clone_size: -; v_call: TRBV9; cdr3_nt: TGTGCCAGCAGCAAAAAGCTAGCGGGGGTAAACAATGAGCAGTTCTTC; cdr3_aa: CASSKKLAGVNNEQFF
j_call: TRBJ1-2; d_call: -; cdr3_length: 13; clone_size: -; v_call: TRBV10-3; cdr3_nt: TGTGCCATCAGTGAGTCCGGTCTCTCAGGCTACACCTTC; cdr3_aa: CAISESGLSGYTF
j_call: TRBJ1-2; d_call: -; cdr3_length: 15; clone_size: -; v_call: TRBV5-6; cdr3_nt: TGTGCCAGCAGCTTACCAGGGACATTGGACTATGGCTACACCTTC; cdr3_aa: CASSLPGTLDYGYTF
j_call: TRBJ1-1; d_call: -; cdr3_length: 13; clone_size: -; v_call: TRBV11-3; cdr3_nt: TGTGCCAGCAGCGGAACCTCAGGCACTGAAGCTTTCTTT; cdr3_aa: CASSGTSGTEAFF
j_call: TRBJ2-3; d_call: TRBD2; cdr3_length: 16; clone_size: -; v_call: TRBV19; cdr3_nt: TGTGCCAGTAGAACGTCTAGCGGGTCTAGCACAGATACGCAGTATTTT; cdr3_aa: CASRTSSGSSTDTQYF
j_call: TRBJ2-1; d_call: -; cdr3_length: 15; clone_size: once; v_call: TRBV4-1; cdr3_nt: TGCGCCAGCAGCCAACGGGACACCTCCTACAATGAGCAGTTCTTC; cdr3_aa: CASSQRDTSYNEQFF
j_call: TRBJ1-3; d_call: TRBD1; cdr3_length: 13; clone_size: -; v_call: TRBV10-3; cdr3_nt: TGTGCCATCAGTGCCGGACAGGGGAACACCATATATTTT; cdr3_aa: CAISAGQGNTIYF
j_call: TRBJ1-5; d_call: TRBD1; cdr3_length: 15; clone_size: -; v_call: TRBV6-2/TRBV6-3; cdr3_nt: TGTGCCAGCAGTTATGCCGCGACAGGGAATCAGCCCCAGCATTTT; cdr3_aa: CASSYAATGNQPQHF
j_call: TRBJ2-3; d_call: -; cdr3_length: 14; clone_size: -; v_call: TRBV6-1; cdr3_nt: TGTGCCAGCAGTGAAGTCGGGGGAACAGATACGCAGTATTTT; cdr3_aa: CASSEVGGTDTQYF
j_call: TRBJ1-6; d_call: -; cdr3_length: 15; clone_size: -; v_call: TRBV6-5; cdr3_nt: TGTGCCAGCAGCACGTTGAGCTCCTATAATTCACCCCTCCACTTT; cdr3_aa: CASSTLSSYNSPLHF
j_call: TRBJ2-7; d_call: -; cdr3_length: 12; clone_size: -; v_call: TRBV7-9; cdr3_nt: TGTGCCAGCAGCCACGGGACCTACGAGCAGTACTTC; cdr3_aa: CASSHGTYEQYF
j_call: TRBJ2-4; d_call: TRBD2; cdr3_length: 15; clone_size: -; v_call: TRBV6-6; cdr3_nt: TGTGCCACCATCTCTGGGAGGGGAGCCAAAAACATTCAGTACTTC; cdr3_aa: CATISGRGAKNIQYF
j_call: TRBJ2-7; d_call: -; cdr3_length: 15; clone_size: -; v_call: TRBV18; cdr3_nt: TGTGCCAGCTCACCAGAGGACAGACCGGTCGACGAGCAGTACTTC; cdr3_aa: CASSPEDRPVDEQYF
j_call: TRBJ2-7; d_call: TRBD1; cdr3_length: 16; clone_size: -; v_call: TRBV19; cdr3_nt: TGTGCCAGTAGTATAGTTCTGGGACAGGGCGGCTACGAGCAGTACTTC; cdr3_aa: CASSIVLGQGGYEQYF
j_call: TRBJ2-2; d_call: TRBD1; cdr3_length: 15; clone_size: -; v_call: TRBV5-1; cdr3_nt: TGCGCCAGCAGCGGCGGGACAGGGGGCACCGGGGAGCTGTTTTTT; cdr3_aa: CASSGGTGGTGELFF
j_call: TRBJ2-3; d_call: -; cdr3_length: 14; clone_size: -; v_call: TRBV24-1; cdr3_nt: TGTGCCACCAGTGATCAGGGGATTACAGATACGCAGTATTTT; cdr3_aa: CATSDQGITDTQYF
j_call: TRBJ1-1; d_call: TRBD1; cdr3_length: 19; clone_size: -; v_call: TRBV24-1; cdr3_nt: TGTGCCACCAGTGACCAAGGGGTCCGGGACAGGGGGCTGATCACTGAAGCTTTCTTT; cdr3_aa: CATSDQGVRDRGLITEAFF
j_call: TRBJ1-2; d_call: -; cdr3_length: 12; clone_size: -; v_call: TRBV2; cdr3_nt: TGTGCCAGCAATCAGGGTGTGGGTGGCTACACCTTC; cdr3_aa: CASNQGVGGYTF
j_call: TRBJ1-4; d_call: -; cdr3_length: 16; clone_size: -; v_call: TRBV7-2; cdr3_nt: TGTGCCAGCAGCCGGGGGGAGGTCGCAACTAATGAAAAACTGTTTTTT; cdr3_aa: CASSRGEVATNEKLFF
j_call: TRBJ1-2; d_call: TRBD1; cdr3_length: 15; clone_size: -; v_call: TRBV11-2; cdr3_nt: TGTGCCAGCAGCTTAGAACGCAGGGGGAACTATGGCTACACCTTC; cdr3_aa: CASSLERRGNYGYTF
j_call: TRBJ2-7; d_call: TRBD1; cdr3_length: 14; clone_size: -; v_call: TRBV5-6; cdr3_nt: TGTGCCAGCAGCTTGATGGGACAGGAATACGAGCAGTACTTC; cdr3_aa: CASSLMGQEYEQYF